This T cell receptor beta chain was captured in a study of OX40 agonist ivuxolimab in advanced cancers. Overall study: Patients were treated with intravenous ivuxolimab, dosed at 0.01 to 10 mg/kg and infused every 2 weeks. Study-wide results and caveats: Among the lowest levels of clonal expansion were found in partial responders at 0.1-3.0 mg/kg. Within 6 weeks, CD4+ and CD8+ blood T cells expanded clonally at 0.1 to 3.0 mg/kg. The authors also found low normalized T-cell clonal expansion in some nonresponders.

On this clone: The target antigen is unknown.

The V segment lost 5 bases and the J segment 1 base; nucleotides outside the gene matches: 2. This CDR3 region has 15 residues. Germline CDR1 reads SGHAT; CDR2 reads FQNNGV. Using immunoSEQ multiplex PCR, the repertoire was profiled, and TCRdb retains in-frame clones only, with some absent. The sample lists some 64,000 clones; over 90% were seen once. This chain links TRBV11-2 with TRBJ2-1, with 10 bases aligning to TRBD2. The clonotype was recovered from an adult with an advanced solid tumor such as melanoma, head and neck, liver or kidney cancer. The sequences come from CD4+ or CD8+ T cells sorted from blood, collected in a trial of the OX40 agonist ivuxolimab. The CDR3 DNA follows: TGTGCCAGCAGCCTGACTAGCGGGTCCTACAATGAGCAGTTCTTC. Translating it yields CASSLTSGSYNEQFF.